The rows below give T cell receptor beta chains drawn from one sample of a study of T cells in Graves' hyperthyroidism and ophthalmopathy. TCRdb passed the multiplex PCR reads through MiXCR, listing each CDR3 protein once. This table has about 290,000 distinct CDR3 sequences, roughly 15% appearing once. The material sequenced was blood. These receptors came from a woman in her 50s with Graves' hyperthyroidism that later progressed to Graves' ophthalmopathy. Each CDR3 is given with its conserved first and last residue. The order of the fields is J gene, D gene, V gene, clone size, CDR3 DNA, CDR3 protein. The D gene is left open where the match is weak. Rows may omit the clone size; those that give it use once, few, many or a size class.

TRBJ2-5 TRBD2 TRBV20-1 many TGCAGTGCTAGAGTTGGCGGGGGACAGACCCAGTACTTC CSARVGGGQTQYF
TRBJ2-1 TRBD2 TRBV3-1 many TGTGCCAGCAGCCGGATACTAGCGGGAGGGCCTGAGCAGTTCTTC CASSRILAGGPEQFF
TRBJ2-7 TRBD2 TRBV7-8 many TGTGCCAGCAGCCCCGGGACTAGCGGGATGTACGAGCAGTACTTC CASSPGTSGMYEQYF
TRBJ2-5 TRBD2 TRBV29-1 many TGCAGCGTGGGAAGCGGGATTCGAATGGGGCCCCAGTACTTC CSVGSGIRMGPQYF
TRBJ1-2 TRBD1 TRBV10-1 many TGCGCCAGCAGTTCGGACAGGTTCCGTGACTACACCTTC CASSSDRFRDYTF
TRBJ2-1 - TRBV29-1 many TGCAGCGTTGAAACTAGGCTCCCCTACAATGAGCAGTTCTTC CSVETRLPYNEQFF
TRBJ2-3 TRBD2 TRBV5-1 few TGCGCCAGCAGCGCCGGGACTAGCGGGGGAGGTACGCAGTATTTT CASSAGTSGGGTQYF
TRBJ1-4 - TRBV6-1 few TGTGCCAGCAGTCCTTCCGGCACACTGTTTTTT CASSPSGTLFF
TRBJ2-7 - TRBV2 many TGTGCCAGCAGGCGGGACACCATTTCTTCCCCCGAGCAGTACTTC CASRRDTISSPEQYF
TRBJ2-7 - TRBV28 many TGTGCCAGCAGTTTGAGGGACACAGACTACGAGCAGTACTTC CASSLRDTDYEQYF
TRBJ1-1 - TRBV18 - TGTGCCAGCTCCTCCGATTGGAAAGAAGCTTTCTTT CASSSDWKEAFF
TRBJ1-1 TRBD1 TRBV5-4 few TGTGCCAGCAGCTTCAAGAAAATTGACAGGGTCGAGGTAAAAGCTTTCTTT CASSFKKIDRVEVKAFF
TRBJ2-7 - TRBV5-1 many TGCGCCAGCAGCTTCGGTGGAGGGGCCTACGAGCAGTACTTC CASSFGGGAYEQYF
TRBJ2-7 - TRBV28 many TGTGCCAGCAGCACCTCCTACGAGCAGTACTTC CASSTSYEQYF
TRBJ1-5 - TRBV28 many TGTGCCAGCAGTGAGGGTGTTGATCAGCCCCAGCATTTT CASSEGVDQPQHF
TRBJ1-3 - TRBV7-8 - TGTGCCAGCAGCTCATACAGCTCTGGAAACACCATATATTTT CASSSYSSGNTIYF
TRBJ2-4 - TRBV12-3/TRBV12-4 many TGTGCCAGCAGGCCACGGGACGGTAAAAACATTCAGTACTTC CASRPRDGKNIQYF
TRBJ2-7 - TRBV10-2 many TGCGCCAGCAGATCCCCTACCGAGAGCTCCTACGAGCAGTACTTC CASRSPTESSYEQYF
TRBJ1-2 - TRBV5-5 many TGTGCCAGCAGCTTGGGAAACGGCTACACCTTC CASSLGNGYTF
TRBJ1-1 TRBD1 TRBV3-1 many TGTGCCAGCAGCGAACAGGGGGTGAACACTGAAGCTTTCTTT CASSEQGVNTEAFF
TRBJ1-5 - TRBV30 few TGTGCCTGGAATTTGGAGTTAGATCAGCCCCAGCATTTT CAWNLELDQPQHF
TRBJ2-3 TRBD2 TRBV5-5 many TGTGCCAGCAGCTTGGCCGCGGGAGTCGATACGCAGTATTTT CASSLAAGVDTQYF
TRBJ2-3 - TRBV12-3/TRBV12-4 many TGTGCCAGCAGTTTAAGAGAGGGCGGAACTAGCACAGATACGCAGTATTTT CASSLREGGTSTDTQYF
TRBJ1-5 - TRBV18 many TGTGCCAGCTCACCTGTAAGAGATCAGCCCCAGCATTTT CASSPVRDQPQHF
TRBJ2-1 - TRBV18 many TGTGCCAGCTCACCAGGACCTACAGACAATGAGCAGTTCTTC CASSPGPTDNEQFF
TRBJ1-4 - TRBV11-2 many TGTGCCAGCAGCCCTCGCGGAGGCGCAACTAATGAAAAACTGTTTTTT CASSPRGGATNEKLFF
TRBJ2-2 - TRBV7-3 many TGTGCCAGCAGCTCAGCGGGTTCGACCGGGGAGCTGTTTTTT CASSSAGSTGELFF
TRBJ1-5 - TRBV6-1 - TGTGCCAGCAGTGGCCAGGGGTACAATCAGCCCCAGCATTTT CASSGQGYNQPQHF
TRBJ2-4 - TRBV30 few TGTGCCTGGAGTGGGGATCCGCGAAACATTCAGTACTTC CAWSGDPRNIQYF
TRBJ1-6 - TRBV12-3/TRBV12-4 many TGTGCCAGCAGTTTCGGGACTATAGGTTCACCCCTCCACTTT CASSFGTIGSPLHF
TRBJ2-1 TRBD2 TRBV7-3 many TGTGCCAGCGGACGACGGGAGGGCTCCTACAATGAGCAGTTCTTC CASGRREGSYNEQFF
TRBJ2-3 - TRBV5-1 - TGCGCCAGCAGCTTACGGGGCCCTACAGATACGCAGTATTTT CASSLRGPTDTQYF
TRBJ2-4 TRBD2 TRBV20-1 few TGCAGTGCTCTTAGCGGGAGCCAAAACATTCAGTACTTC CSALSGSQNIQYF
TRBJ1-4 - TRBV2 - TGTGCCAGCACCCTAATCGAAAAACTGTTTTTT CASTLIEKLFF
TRBJ1-4 - TRBV28 - TGTGCCAGCAACAGGGTTCCTGCAACTAATGAAAAACTGTTTTTT CASNRVPATNEKLFF
TRBJ1-2 - TRBV5-4 few TGTGCCAGCAGCTTGAACCAGCTCTATGGCTACACCTTC CASSLNQLYGYTF
TRBJ2-5 TRBD1 TRBV28 many TGTGCCAGCAGTTTATTAGTGGGACAGCAAGAGACCCAGTACTTC CASSLLVGQQETQYF
TRBJ1-2 TRBD1 TRBV30 many TGTGCCTGGAGTCCCGGGACAGGGCCCTATGGCTACACCTTC CAWSPGTGPYGYTF
TRBJ2-7 TRBD2 TRBV20-1 - TGCAGTGCTAGAGATAGTTTAGCGGGAGTGGACGAGCAGTACTTC CSARDSLAGVDEQYF
TRBJ1-1 - TRBV7-8 many TGTGCCAGCAGCTTAGTGGCCGCGGTGAACACTGAAGCTTTCTTT CASSLVAAVNTEAFF
TRBJ2-3 TRBD2 TRBV20-1 many TGCAGTGCTAGAGATCCGTTGAAGGCGGGAGGCACAGATACGCAGTATTTT CSARDPLKAGGTDTQYF
TRBJ1-2 - TRBV12-3/TRBV12-4 few TGTGCCAGCACTCCTTCAGGGATCGGCTATGGCTACGCCTTC CASTPSGIGYGYAF
TRBJ1-1 - TRBV6-6 few TGTGCCAGCAGTTACGCCGAGACAGAGGTAACTGAAGCTTTCTTT CASSYAETEVTEAFF
TRBJ2-2 TRBD2 TRBV3-1 - TGTGCCAGCAGCCGGAGACCGGGACTAGCGGGAGGGCGCACCGGGGAGCTGTTTTTT CASSRRPGLAGGRTGELFF
TRBJ2-2 - TRBV28 many TGTGCCAGCAGTTTAAACCTCCAAGATACCAACACCGGGGAGCTGTTTTTT CASSLNLQDTNTGELFF
TRBJ2-1 TRBD2 TRBV5-1 many TGCGCCAGCCGCAATCCGGGACTAGTCAATGAGCAGTTCTTC CASRNPGLVNEQFF
TRBJ1-1 - TRBV11-1 many TGTGCCAGCAGCTTAGCCCCCATGAACACTGAAGCTTTCTTT CASSLAPMNTEAFF
TRBJ1-6 - TRBV5-5 - TGTGCCAGCAGAACGGGAACCCGCTCAAATGGAGATTCACCCCTCCACTTT CASRTGTRSNGDSPLHF
TRBJ1-5 - TRBV2 - TGTGCCAGCTCCGGGACATATCCTCAGCCCCAGCATTTT CASSGTYPQPQHF
TRBJ2-2 - TRBV12-3/TRBV12-4 many TGTGCCAGCAGTCCAACAGGGTTGGGCACCGGGGAGCTGTTTTTT CASSPTGLGTGELFF
TRBJ2-7 - TRBV18 many TGTGCCAGCTCCGAAGACCCGGGGTTTCCTTCCTACGAGCAGTACTTC CASSEDPGFPSYEQYF
TRBJ1-6 TRBD1 TRBV6-1 many TGTGCCAGCAGACCCGGGACAGGAGATTCACCCCTCCACTTT CASRPGTGDSPLHF
TRBJ2-7 TRBD2 TRBV28 many TGTGCCAGCAGTGCGGGAGGCTACGAGCAGTACTTC CASSAGGYEQYF
TRBJ1-2 TRBD1 TRBV7-9 - TGTGCCAGCAGCCCGCCTCACAGGGGGTGGGGTGGCTACACCTTC CASSPPHRGWGGYTF
TRBJ2-1 - TRBV6-1 - TGTGCCACTGGAGCGGCTTACAATGAGCAGTTCTTC CATGAAYNEQFF
TRBJ2-1 - TRBV5-1 many TGCGCCAGCAGCTTCAATGGCGGTGAGCAGTTCTTC CASSFNGGEQFF
TRBJ2-3 TRBD2 TRBV3-1 many TGTGCCAGCAGCCTCCGGGAGGGCACAGATACGCAGTATTTT CASSLREGTDTQYF
TRBJ2-5 - TRBV5-1 few TGCGCCAGCAGCTTGGGCCGGGGCTATAGGATGGCGGAGACCCAGTACTTC CASSLGRGYRMAETQYF
TRBJ1-4 - TRBV7-9 - TGTGCCAGCAGCTTATTTGGCGTTAATGAAAAACTGTTTTTT CASSLFGVNEKLFF